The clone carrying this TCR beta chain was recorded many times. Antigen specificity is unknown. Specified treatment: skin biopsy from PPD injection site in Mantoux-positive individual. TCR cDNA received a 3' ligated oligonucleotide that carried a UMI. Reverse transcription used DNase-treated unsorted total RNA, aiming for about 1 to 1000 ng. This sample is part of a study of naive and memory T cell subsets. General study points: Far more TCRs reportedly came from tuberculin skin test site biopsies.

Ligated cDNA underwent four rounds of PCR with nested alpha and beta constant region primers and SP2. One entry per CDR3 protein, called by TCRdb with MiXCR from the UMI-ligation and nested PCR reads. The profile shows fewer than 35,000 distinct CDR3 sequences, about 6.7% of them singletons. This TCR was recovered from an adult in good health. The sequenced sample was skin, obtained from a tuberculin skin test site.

The CDR3 region is CASSFRQGYEQYF. The CDR3 DNA reads as TGTGCCAGCAGTTTCCGGCAGGGCTACGAGCAGTACTTC. The J gene is TRBJ2-7, the V gene TRBV27, with TRBD1 as a possible D gene (5 bases). The germline V and J ends were trimmed by 3 bases and 3 bases, with 9 bases remaining between them. Germline V gives CDR1 MNHEY, CDR2 SMNVEV (reference sequence). CDR3 length: 13 amino acids.